The T cell receptor (beta chain) under discussion was sequenced for a study of early T cells in non-severe SARS-CoV-2 infection. Study as a whole: The input, bulk RNA from unsorted whole blood, was sequenced, and chains were unpaired. Study-level results: Anti-spike CD8 responses were favored in VDJdb matching, and private and CD4 specificities were missed.

This CDR3 spans 16 amino acids. CDR1 is SGHVS, CDR2 FQNEAQ, per germline. J lost 6 bases, V lost 5 bases, and 12 bases had no gene match. This clonotype showed up many times. The antigen remains unidentified. Individual cDNA molecules carried attached unique molecular identifiers. TCRdb redid the calling of the 5' RACE reads with MiXCR, one entry per CDR3 protein. Of roughly 71,000 distinct CDR3 sequences listed, around 13% were seen once; the top ten hold roughly 5.2%. The sequenced sample consisted of whole blood. The chain combines TRBV7-8 with TRBJ2-3; 9 nucleotides line up with TRBD1. The sequence derives from an adult who was a healthcare worker with PCR-confirmed SARS-CoV-2 infection or an uninfected control (not recorded which). For the CDR3, the DNA is TGTGCCAGCAGCCCACCCCCCTACAGGGGGCGGGATACGCAGTATTTT. Translated, it gives CASSPPPYRGRDTQYF.